The T cell receptor beta chain under discussion was sequenced for a study of T cell responses to AZD1222 COVID-19 vaccine. Findings and caveats of the study: Scientists sampled the repertoires only once the peak T cell response had passed.

There are a few counts of this clone. Antigen unknown. Assay: immunoSEQ multiplex PCR; the TCRdb copy retains only in-frame clones and omits some. There are 100,000 to 150,000 clones in the sample; almost 85% occur only once, and 7.9% lies in the top ten. Trimming took 6 bases from V and 4 from J, leaving 13 bases between them. The V gene's germline CDR1 is MNHEY and CDR2 SVGAGI. This CDR3 is 14 amino acids long. The specimen comprised peripheral blood, sampled 28 days after the second dose of the MenACWY control vaccine. The sequence derives from an adult who received the MenACWY meningococcal vaccine as a control. The rearrangement uses TRBV6-5 and TRBJ2-1, with no clear D. The CDR3 DNA is TGTGCCAGCAGGAGCCCCCAAAATTACAATGAGCAGTTCTTC. Protein sequence: CASRSPQNYNEQFF.